This TCR beta chain was retrieved from a study of blood T cell repertoires in COVID-19. Background on the study: Some COVID-19 samples were acute and others convalescent; all came from the United States, Italy and Spain. Nucleic acid was either cDNA or gDNA, and it came from T cells, B-cell-depleted T cells, or PBMCs.

V dropped 5 bases and J dropped 8 bases, with 12 bases sitting between them. The CDR3 contains 12 residues. In germline, CDR1 is SGHAT, CDR2 FQNNGV. As processed by the authors: Reference gene primer amplification yielded estimated nucleated cell counts. Sequencing used immunoSEQ multiplex PCR; TCRdb keeps in-frame clones, though not all of them. The V and J calls and clone size were taken over from that table, and D and trimming were inferred from the DNA. This repertoire shows about 200,000 clones, about 85% found once; its top ten account for about 22%. This clonotype was obtained from a man aged 55 to 70 with active or convalescent COVID-19. The chain links TRBV11-2 to TRBJ1-2, with a tentative D call TRBD1 (6 bases). The sample was peripheral blood. The CDR3 sequence is CASSLGTYGYTF. The CDR3 DNA is TGTGCCAGCAGCCTGGGGACATACGGCTACACCTTC.